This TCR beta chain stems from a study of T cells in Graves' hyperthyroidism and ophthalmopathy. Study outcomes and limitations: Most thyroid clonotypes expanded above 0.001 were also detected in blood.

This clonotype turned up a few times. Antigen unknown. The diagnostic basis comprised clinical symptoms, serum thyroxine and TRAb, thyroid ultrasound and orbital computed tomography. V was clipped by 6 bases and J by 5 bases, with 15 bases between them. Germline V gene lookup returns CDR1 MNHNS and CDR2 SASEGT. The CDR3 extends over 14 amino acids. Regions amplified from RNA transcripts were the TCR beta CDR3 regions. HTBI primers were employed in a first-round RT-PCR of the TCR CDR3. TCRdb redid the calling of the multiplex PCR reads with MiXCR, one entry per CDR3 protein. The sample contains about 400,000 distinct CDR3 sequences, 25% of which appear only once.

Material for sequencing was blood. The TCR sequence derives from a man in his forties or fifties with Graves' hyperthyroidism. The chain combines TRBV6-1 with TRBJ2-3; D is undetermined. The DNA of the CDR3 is TGTGCCAGCAGAAGGGTAGCCTTTCGAGATACGCAGTATTTT. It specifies CASRRVAFRDTQYF.